The rows below give T cell receptor beta chains drawn from one sample of a study of T-cell memory formation after mild COVID-19. A single record per CDR3 protein comes from TCRdb applying MiXCR to the 5' RACE reads. Counted here are 300,000 to 400,000 distinct CDR3 sequences, approximately 21% occurring once; the ten biggest clones make up around 12%. The sequenced material came from PBMCs or a T cell subset sorted from them (not recorded which). Every receptor here comes from an adult woman who had mild COVID-19 (a few samples of this study predate the infection). Cell type and time point are not known. Each CDR3 is given with its conserved first and last residue. The D gene is left open where the match is weak. Clone size is shown for a subset of rows, as once, few, many or a class of expanded clone.

clone_size	d_call	j_call	v_call	cdr3_aa	cdr3_nt
-	TRBD2	TRBJ2-3	TRBV7-2	CASPPGLAGGTTGDTQYF	TGTGCCAGCCCTCCGGGACTAGCGGGGGGTACCACGGGAGATACGCAGTATTTT
few	-	TRBJ1-5	TRBV20-1	CSASADSNQPQHF	TGCAGTGCTAGCGCGGATAGCAATCAGCCCCAGCATTTT
-	TRBD1	TRBJ2-1	TRBV14	CASSPGQGEQFF	TGTGCCAGCAGCCCTGGACAGGGAGAGCAGTTCTTC
few	TRBD1	TRBJ2-7	TRBV7-9	CASSSRDRAIYEQYF	TGTGCCAGCAGCTCGCGGGACAGGGCAATCTACGAGCAGTACTTC
few	-	TRBJ2-5	TRBV27	CASSSGVLLQETQYF	TGTGCCAGCAGTTCGGGGGTCCTACTCCAAGAGACCCAGTACTTC
few	TRBD2	TRBJ2-3	TRBV5-1	CASSLESGSLDTQYF	TGCGCCAGCAGCTTGGAGAGCGGGAGCTTAGATACGCAGTATTTT
-	-	TRBJ2-6	TRBV5-8	CASSPWGAGANVLTF	TGTGCCAGCAGCCCTTGGGGGGCTGGGGCCAACGTCCTGACTTTC
-	-	TRBJ2-5	TRBV5-1	CASSPDSYYQQETQYF	TGCGCCAGCAGCCCGGACAGCTACTACCAGCAAGAGACCCAGTACTTC
-	TRBD2	TRBJ2-5	TRBV5-1	CASRDGLARDETQYF	TGCGCCAGCAGAGACGGACTAGCGCGTGATGAGACCCAGTACTTC
-	-	TRBJ1-2	TRBV11-2	CASSTIREGYGYTF	TGTGCCAGCAGCACCATTAGGGAGGGGTATGGCTACACCTTC
few	TRBD1	TRBJ2-1	TRBV7-6	CASSSRTGLRYNEQFF	TGTGCCAGCAGCTCCAGGACAGGGCTTAGGTACAATGAGCAGTTCTTC
few	-	TRBJ2-3	TRBV20-1	CSARESRGFTDTQYF	TGCAGTGCTAGAGAGTCCCGGGGGTTCACAGATACGCAGTATTTT
-	-	TRBJ2-1	TRBV30	CAWSTAIGQFF	TGTGCCTGGAGTACTGCCATTGGTCAGTTCTTC
once	TRBD2	TRBJ2-2	TRBV12-3/TRBV12-4	CASRPPGLAVGELFF	TGTGCCAGCAGACCTCCGGGACTAGCGGTCGGGGAGCTGTTTTTT
few	-	TRBJ1-1	TRBV25-1	CASSERGGKTEAFF	TGTGCCAGCAGTGAACGTGGGGGAAAGACTGAAGCTTTCTTT
few	-	TRBJ1-3	TRBV12-3/TRBV12-4	CASSLMGGSGNTIYF	TGTGCCAGCAGTTTAATGGGGGGTTCTGGAAACACCATATATTTT
few	-	TRBJ2-6	TRBV4-1	CASSQVGASGANVLTF	TGCGCCAGCAGCCAAGTAGGGGCGTCAGGGGCCAACGTCCTGACTTTC
few	TRBD2	TRBJ2-7	TRBV7-2	CASSHGLAGTYEQYF	TGTGCCAGCAGCCACGGACTAGCGGGCACCTACGAGCAGTACTTC
few	-	TRBJ2-7	TRBV12-3/TRBV12-4	CASSFQTATEQYF	TGTGCCAGCAGTTTCCAGACCGCTACCGAGCAGTACTTC
-	TRBD1	TRBJ2-7	TRBV11-2	CASSNRGAYEQYF	TGTGCCAGCAGCAACAGGGGGGCCTACGAGCAGTACTTC
-	TRBD2	TRBJ2-2	TRBV6-5	CASGSSGGTGELFF	TGTGCCAGCGGGTCTAGCGGGGGCACCGGGGAGCTGTTTTTT
-	-	TRBJ2-3	TRBV24-1	CATSDTHIGTTTDTQYF	TGTGCCACCAGTGATACACACATTGGGACGACCACAGATACGCAGTATTTT
few	-	TRBJ1-3	TRBV9	CASSVGSSGNTIYF	TGTGCCAGCAGCGTCGGGAGCTCTGGAAACACCATATATTTT
-	TRBD2	TRBJ2-1	TRBV5-1	CASSSLAGASYNEQFF	TGCGCCAGCAGCTCACTAGCGGGAGCCTCCTACAATGAGCAGTTCTTC
-	-	TRBJ2-1	TRBV5-6	CASSPADHEQFF	TGTGCCAGCAGCCCCGCCGACCATGAGCAGTTCTTC
few	TRBD1	TRBJ2-1	TRBV2	CASSGDSNEQFF	TGTGCCAGCAGTGGGGACAGCAATGAGCAGTTCTTC
-	TRBD1	TRBJ1-1	TRBV24-1	CATSAVTGVAFF	TGTGCCACCAGTGCTGTGACAGGGGTAGCTTTCTTT
-	-	TRBJ1-6	TRBV2	CASSFQVLTLHF	TGTGCCAGCAGCTTTCAGGTTCTCACCCTCCACTTT
-	TRBD2	TRBJ2-1	TRBV18	CASSPGLAESSYNEQFF	TGTGCCAGCTCACCGGGTCTAGCGGAAAGCTCCTACAATGAGCAGTTCTTC
many	-	TRBJ1-1	TRBV5-1	CASSAMTDTEAFF	TGCGCCAGCAGCGCTATGACGGACACTGAAGCTTTCTTT
-	TRBD1	TRBJ2-1	TRBV24-1	CATSDQERGTGVRQFF	TGTGCCACCAGTGACCAGGAAAGAGGAACAGGGGTAAGGCAGTTCTTC
many	TRBD1	TRBJ2-1	TRBV29-1	CSVPQGNEQFF	TGCAGCGTGCCACAGGGGAATGAGCAGTTCTTC
-	TRBD1	TRBJ2-2	TRBV24-1	CATSGSRGLNTGELFF	TGTGCCACCAGTGGGAGCAGGGGGCTGAACACCGGGGAGCTGTTTTTT
-	-	TRBJ2-2	TRBV5-1	CASSSAPAANTGELFF	TGCGCCAGCAGCTCGGCCCCGGCAGCGAACACCGGGGAGCTGTTTTTT
-	TRBD1	TRBJ1-2	TRBV7-9	CASSHPQGAGYTF	TGTGCCAGCAGCCATCCACAGGGGGCAGGCTACACCTTC
-	TRBD2	TRBJ2-3	TRBV10-3	CATTRRELPDTQYF	TGTGCCACCACCCGGCGGGAGCTTCCAGATACGCAGTATTTT
many	-	TRBJ1-1	TRBV27	CASSFAGQLLVAFF	TGTGCCAGCAGTTTCGCTGGACAGTTACTGGTAGCTTTCTTT
-	TRBD2	TRBJ2-3	TRBV20-1	CSARVGLAGAPAMTDTQYF	TGCAGTGCTAGAGTAGGACTAGCGGGAGCTCCGGCTATGACAGATACGCAGTATTTT
-	TRBD1	TRBJ1-5	TRBV20-1	CSARTGTDKYQPQHF	TGCAGTGCTCGGACCGGGACAGATAAATATCAGCCCCAGCATTTT
many	-	TRBJ2-7	TRBV20-1	CSARAQRTASYEQYF	TGCAGTGCTAGGGCCCAGAGGACTGCCTCCTACGAGCAGTACTTC
-	TRBD2	TRBJ2-7	TRBV7-9	CASSNTGTSSYEQYF	TGTGCCAGCAGCAATACCGGGACTAGCTCCTACGAGCAGTACTTC
-	-	TRBJ2-2	TRBV13	CASSLALQGSGELFF	TGTGCCAGCAGCTTAGCCCTCCAGGGATCCGGGGAGCTGTTTTTT
-	-	TRBJ2-5	TRBV2	CASTSLGGAGETQYF	TGTGCCAGCACCTCCCTGGGGGGGGCCGGAGAGACCCAGTACTTC
few	-	TRBJ2-5	TRBV6-5	CASSYSGHQETQYF	TGTGCCAGCAGTTACTCGGGACACCAAGAGACCCAGTACTTC
few	TRBD1	TRBJ1-1	TRBV4-1	CASSFGQGRIAFF	TGCGCCAGCAGCTTTGGACAGGGTAGAATAGCTTTCTTT
few	TRBD2	TRBJ2-4	TRBV4-2	CASSQDAAGGPKNIQYF	TGTGCCAGCAGCCAAGATGCGGCGGGAGGGCCGAAAAACATTCAGTACTTC
few	-	TRBJ2-7	TRBV7-8	CASSLVSSGTDEQYF	TGTGCCAGCAGCTTAGTATCGTCAGGGACCGACGAGCAGTACTTC
-	-	TRBJ2-7	TRBV28	CASSFERPPYEQYF	TGTGCCAGCAGTTTCGAGCGGCCTCCCTACGAGCAGTACTTC
-	-	TRBJ2-1	TRBV21-1	CGQDPVVGQFF	TGTGGACAGGACCCGGTAGTTGGGCAGTTCTTC
few	TRBD1	TRBJ2-1	TRBV24-1	CATSGRTGGRKDNEQFF	TGTGCCACCAGTGGTAGGACAGGGGGTAGAAAGGACAATGAGCAGTTCTTC
many	TRBD1	TRBJ2-4	TRBV12-3/TRBV12-4	CASSSLPRDRLRNIQYF	TGTGCCAGCAGTTCCCTTCCTCGGGACAGGTTACGGAACATTCAGTACTTC
many	TRBD2	TRBJ2-5	TRBV12-3/TRBV12-4	CASSFASGGAETQYF	TGTGCCAGCAGTTTTGCTAGCGGGGGGGCGGAGACCCAGTACTTC
-	-	TRBJ2-2	TRBV11-3	CASSLNRGTGELFF	TGTGCCAGCAGCTTAAATCGGGGCACCGGGGAGCTGTTTTTT
-	-	TRBJ2-5	TRBV25-1	CASSESGRGETQYF	TGTGCCAGCAGTGAAAGCGGTAGAGGAGAGACCCAGTACTTC
few	TRBD1	TRBJ1-6	TRBV7-6	CASSDGTGANSPLHF	TGTGCCAGCAGCGATGGGACAGGTGCTAATTCACCCCTCCACTTT
few	TRBD1	TRBJ2-7	TRBV5-1	CASSLTDRDNEQYF	TGCGCCAGCAGCTTGACAGACAGGGACAACGAGCAGTACTTC
many	-	TRBJ2-7	TRBV7-3	CASSLHRDGEQYF	TGTGCCAGCAGCTTACACAGGGACGGCGAGCAGTACTTC
few	-	TRBJ2-5	TRBV20-1	CSARDARGGETQYF	TGCAGTGCTAGAGATGCCAGGGGCGGGGAGACCCAGTACTTC
many	-	TRBJ2-1	TRBV23-1	CASSQYGTEMDNEQFF	TGCGCCAGCAGTCAATACGGGACCGAAATGGACAATGAGCAGTTCTTC
-	-	TRBJ2-1	TRBV9	CASSVQLNNEQFF	TGTGCCAGCAGCGTCCAACTGAACAATGAGCAGTTCTTC